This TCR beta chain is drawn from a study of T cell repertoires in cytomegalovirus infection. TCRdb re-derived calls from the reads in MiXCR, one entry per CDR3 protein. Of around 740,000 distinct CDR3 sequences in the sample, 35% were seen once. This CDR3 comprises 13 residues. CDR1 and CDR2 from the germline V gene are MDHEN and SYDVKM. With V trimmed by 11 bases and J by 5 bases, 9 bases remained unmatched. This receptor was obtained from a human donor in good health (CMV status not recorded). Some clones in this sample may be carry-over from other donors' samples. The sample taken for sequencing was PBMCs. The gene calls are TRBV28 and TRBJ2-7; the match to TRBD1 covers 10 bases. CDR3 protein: CAHMGTGDNEQYF. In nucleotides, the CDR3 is TGTGCCCACATGGGGACAGGGGACAACGAGCAGTACTTC.